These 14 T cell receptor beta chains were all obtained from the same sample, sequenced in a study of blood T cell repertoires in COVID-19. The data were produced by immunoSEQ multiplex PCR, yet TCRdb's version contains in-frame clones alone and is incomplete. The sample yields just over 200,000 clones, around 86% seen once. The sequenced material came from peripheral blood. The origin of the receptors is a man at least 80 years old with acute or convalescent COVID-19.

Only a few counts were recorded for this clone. CDR3 sequence: CASSSPSGSPYNEQFF. CDR3 bases: TGTGCCAGTAGTAGTCCTAGCGGGAGTCCCTACAATGAGCAGTTCTTC. V usage is TRBV19 and J usage is TRBJ2-1; 10 bases fit TRBD2. The CDR3 has 16 residues. From germline, CDR1 is LNHDA and CDR2 SQIVND (reference sequence). V trimming: 4 bases; J trimming: 2 bases; junction bases outside the gene matches: 5. Looking up the rest from reference TRBV19 and TRBJ2-1 gives the full variable domain: DGGITQSPKYLFRKEGQNVTLSCEQNLNHDAMYWYRQDPGQGLRLIYYSQIVNDFQKGDIAEGYSVSREKKESFPLTVTSAQKNPTAFYLCASSSPSGSPYNEQFFGPGTRLTVL.

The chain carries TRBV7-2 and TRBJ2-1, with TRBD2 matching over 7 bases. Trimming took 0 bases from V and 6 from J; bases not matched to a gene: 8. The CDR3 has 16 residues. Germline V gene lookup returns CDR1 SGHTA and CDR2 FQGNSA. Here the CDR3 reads CASSLAGTNLFNEQFF. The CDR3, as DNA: TGTGCCAGCAGCTTAGCCGGGACTAACCTTTTCAATGAGCAGTTCTTC.

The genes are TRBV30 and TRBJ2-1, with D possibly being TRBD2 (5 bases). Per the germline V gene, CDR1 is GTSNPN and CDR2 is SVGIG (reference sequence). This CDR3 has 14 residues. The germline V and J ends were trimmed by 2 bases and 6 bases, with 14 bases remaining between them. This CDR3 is CAWSQTTATNEQFF. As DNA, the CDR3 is TGTGCCTGGAGTCAGACTACCGCGACCAATGAGCAGTTCTTC.

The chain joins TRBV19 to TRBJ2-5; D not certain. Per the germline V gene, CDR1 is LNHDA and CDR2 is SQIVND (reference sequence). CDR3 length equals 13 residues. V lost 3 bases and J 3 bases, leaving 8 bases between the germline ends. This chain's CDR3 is CASSMGRKETQYF. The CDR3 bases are TGTGCCAGTAGTATGGGCAGAAAAGAGACCCAGTACTTC.

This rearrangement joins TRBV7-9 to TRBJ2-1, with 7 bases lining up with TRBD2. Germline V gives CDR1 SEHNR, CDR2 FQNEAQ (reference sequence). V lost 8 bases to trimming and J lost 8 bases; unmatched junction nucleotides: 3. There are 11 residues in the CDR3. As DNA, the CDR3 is TGTGCCAGCGCTCGGGGGGATGAGCAGTTCTTC. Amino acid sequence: CASARGDEQFF.

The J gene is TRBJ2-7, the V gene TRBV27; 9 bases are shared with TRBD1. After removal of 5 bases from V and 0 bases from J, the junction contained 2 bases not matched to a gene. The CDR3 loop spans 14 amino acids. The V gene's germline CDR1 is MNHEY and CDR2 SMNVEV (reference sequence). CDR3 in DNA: TGTGCCAGCAGTCGACAGGGGGTCTCCTACGAGCAGTACTTC. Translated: CASSRQGVSYEQYF.

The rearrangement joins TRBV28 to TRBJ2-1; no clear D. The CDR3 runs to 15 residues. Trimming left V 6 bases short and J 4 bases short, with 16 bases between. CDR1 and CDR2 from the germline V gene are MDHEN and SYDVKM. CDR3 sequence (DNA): TGTGCCAGCAGACCGAGACATGGGCCGTACAATGAGCAGTTCTTC. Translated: CASRPRHGPYNEQFF.

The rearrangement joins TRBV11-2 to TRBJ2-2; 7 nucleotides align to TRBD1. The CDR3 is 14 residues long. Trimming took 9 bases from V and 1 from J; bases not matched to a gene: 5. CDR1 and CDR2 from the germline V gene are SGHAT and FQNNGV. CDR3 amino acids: CASARGRNTGELFF. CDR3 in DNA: TGTGCCAGTGCCAGGGGGAGGAACACCGGGGAGCTGTTTTTT.

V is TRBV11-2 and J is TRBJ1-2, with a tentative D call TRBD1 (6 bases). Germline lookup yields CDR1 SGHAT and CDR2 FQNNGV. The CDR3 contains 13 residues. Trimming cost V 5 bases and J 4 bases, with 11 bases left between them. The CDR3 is CASSPGDRYGYTF. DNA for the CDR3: TGTGCCAGCAGCCCAGGGGACCGCTATGGCTACACCTTC.

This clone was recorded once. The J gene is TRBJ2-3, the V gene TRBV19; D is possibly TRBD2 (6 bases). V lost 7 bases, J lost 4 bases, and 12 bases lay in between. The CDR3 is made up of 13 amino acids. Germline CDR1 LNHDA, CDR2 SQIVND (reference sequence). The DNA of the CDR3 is TGTGCCAGTAAAGACGGGAGCGCAGATACGCAGTATTTT. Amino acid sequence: CASKDGSADTQYF.

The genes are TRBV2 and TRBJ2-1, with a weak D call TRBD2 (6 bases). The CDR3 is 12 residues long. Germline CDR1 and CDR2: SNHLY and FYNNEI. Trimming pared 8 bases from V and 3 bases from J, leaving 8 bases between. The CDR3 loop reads CASGTYYNEQFF. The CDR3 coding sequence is TGTGCCAGCGGGACTTACTACAATGAGCAGTTCTTC. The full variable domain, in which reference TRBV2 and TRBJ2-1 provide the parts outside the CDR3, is EPEVTQTPSHQVTQMGQEVILRCVPISNHLYFYWYRQILGQKVEFLVSFYNNEISEKSEIFDDQFSVERPDGSNFTLKIRSTKLEDSAMYFCASGTYYNEQFFGPGTRLTVL.

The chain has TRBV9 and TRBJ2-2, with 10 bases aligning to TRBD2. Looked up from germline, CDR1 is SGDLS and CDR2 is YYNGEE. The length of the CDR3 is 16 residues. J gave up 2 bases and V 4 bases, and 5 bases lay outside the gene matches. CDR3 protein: CASSPGLAANTGELFF. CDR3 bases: TGTGCCAGCAGCCCAGGACTAGCGGCCAACACCGGGGAGCTGTTTTTT.

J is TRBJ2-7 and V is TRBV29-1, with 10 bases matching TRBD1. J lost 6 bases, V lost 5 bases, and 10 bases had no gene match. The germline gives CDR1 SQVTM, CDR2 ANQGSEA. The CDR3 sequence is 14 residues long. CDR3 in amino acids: CSVQPGQGSIEQYF. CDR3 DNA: TGCAGCGTTCAACCGGGACAGGGGTCGATCGAGCAGTACTTC.

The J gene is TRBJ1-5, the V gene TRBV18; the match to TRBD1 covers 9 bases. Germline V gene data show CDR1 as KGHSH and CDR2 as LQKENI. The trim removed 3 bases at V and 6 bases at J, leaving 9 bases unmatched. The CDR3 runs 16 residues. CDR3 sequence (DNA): TGTGCCAGCTCACCCTTTAGGGACAGGGATAGTCAGCCCCAGCATTTT. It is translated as CASSPFRDRDSQPQHF. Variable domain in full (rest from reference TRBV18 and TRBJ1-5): NAGVMQNPRHLVRRRGQEARLRCSPMKGHSHVYWYRQLPEEGLKFMVYLQKENIIDESGMPKERFSAEFPKEGPSILRIQQVVRGDSAAYFCASSPFRDRDSQPQHFGDGTRLSIL.